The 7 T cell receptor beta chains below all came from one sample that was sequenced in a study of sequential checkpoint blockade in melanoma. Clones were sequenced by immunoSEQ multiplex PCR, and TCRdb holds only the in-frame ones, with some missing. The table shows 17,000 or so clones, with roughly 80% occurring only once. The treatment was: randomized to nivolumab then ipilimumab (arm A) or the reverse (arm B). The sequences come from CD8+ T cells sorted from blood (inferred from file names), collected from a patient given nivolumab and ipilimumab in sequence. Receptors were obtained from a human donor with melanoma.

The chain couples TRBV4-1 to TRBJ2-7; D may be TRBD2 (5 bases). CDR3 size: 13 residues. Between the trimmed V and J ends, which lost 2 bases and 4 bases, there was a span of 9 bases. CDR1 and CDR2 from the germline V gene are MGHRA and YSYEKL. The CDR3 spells CASSQRSGYEQYF. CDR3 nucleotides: TGCGCCAGCAGCCAACGATCGGGGTACGAGCAGTACTTC.

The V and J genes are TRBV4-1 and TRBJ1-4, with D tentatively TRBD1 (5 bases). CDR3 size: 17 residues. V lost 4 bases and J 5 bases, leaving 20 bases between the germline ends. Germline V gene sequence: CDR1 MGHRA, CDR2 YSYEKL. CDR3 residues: CASSPGRNRQANEKLFF. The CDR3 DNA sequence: TGCGCCAGCAGCCCCGGAAGGAACAGGCAGGCGAATGAAAAACTGTTTTTT.

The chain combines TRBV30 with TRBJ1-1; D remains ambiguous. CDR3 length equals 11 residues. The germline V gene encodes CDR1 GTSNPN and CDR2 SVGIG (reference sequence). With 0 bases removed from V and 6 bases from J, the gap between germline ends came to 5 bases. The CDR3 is CAWSVLAEAFF. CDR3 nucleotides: TGTGCCTGGAGTGTACTTGCTGAAGCTTTCTTT.

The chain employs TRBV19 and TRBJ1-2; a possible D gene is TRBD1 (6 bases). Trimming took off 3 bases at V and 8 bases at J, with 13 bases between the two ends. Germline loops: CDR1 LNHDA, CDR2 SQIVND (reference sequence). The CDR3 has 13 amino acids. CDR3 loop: CASSIPGVGGYTF. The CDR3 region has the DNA TGTGCCAGTAGTATCCCAGGGGTCGGGGGCTACACCTTC.

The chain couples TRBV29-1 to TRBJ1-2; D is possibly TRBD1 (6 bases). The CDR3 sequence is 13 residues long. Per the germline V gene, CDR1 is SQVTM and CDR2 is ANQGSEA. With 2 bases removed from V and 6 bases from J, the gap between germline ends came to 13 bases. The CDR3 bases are TGCAGCGTTGAACTCCAGGGGCTGGATGGCTACACCTTC. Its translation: CSVELQGLDGYTF.

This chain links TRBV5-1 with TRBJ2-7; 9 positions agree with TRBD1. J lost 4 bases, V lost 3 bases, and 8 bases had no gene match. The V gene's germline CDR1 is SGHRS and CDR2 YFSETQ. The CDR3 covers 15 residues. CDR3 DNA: TGCGCCAGCAGCTCGCCAGGACAGGGGAGGTACGAGCAGTACTTC. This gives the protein CASSSPGQGRYEQYF. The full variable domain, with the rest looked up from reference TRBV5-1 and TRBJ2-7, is KAGVTQTPRYLIKTRGQQVTLSCSPISGHRSVSWYQQTPGQGLQFLFEYFSETQRNKGNFPGRFSGRQFSNSRSEMNVSTLELGDSALYLCASSSPGQGRYEQYFGPGTRLTVT.

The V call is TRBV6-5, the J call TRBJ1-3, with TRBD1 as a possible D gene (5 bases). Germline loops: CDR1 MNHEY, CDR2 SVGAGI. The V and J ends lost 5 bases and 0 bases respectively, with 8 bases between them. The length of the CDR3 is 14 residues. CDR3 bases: TGTGCCAGCAGTCTGGACAACTCTGGAAACACCATATATTTT. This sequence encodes CASSLDNSGNTIYF.